This T cell receptor beta chain was profiled in a study of cytomegalovirus exposure and HLA in healthy donors. Germline-derived CDR1 and CDR2 are LNHDA and SQIVND (reference sequence). The J segment lost 7 bases and the V segment lost 4 bases, leaving 12 bases of the junction unmatched. The CDR3 spans 16 residues. PCR amplification relied on 60 Vbeta primers (plus 13 Jbeta primers). Original processing methods: A follow-up analysis tallied about 80 million unique TCR beta chains, 8.5 million to 14 million shared. Sequenced by immunoSEQ multiplex PCR; TCRdb stores in-frame clones only, minus some. V and J calls and clone size come straight from that table; D and trimming were deduced from the DNA. The sample lists about 160,000 clones; approximately 83% were seen once. Study observations and caveats: A prior analysis recorded that most TCR beta V segments were productive about 87% or about 30% of the time. Certain sequence variants were highly shared and formed a cluster, and this cluster was likely a sequencing artifact.

Note on this clone: Its antigen remains unknown.

The receptor was isolated from a woman aged 18 to 35 in good health and CMV-seronegative. Input material: PBMCs. V is TRBV19 and J is TRBJ1-5; 8 positions match TRBD1. CDR3 in DNA: TGTGCCAGTAGTACGTTGACAGGGGTCGACATACAGCCCCAGCATTTT. It codes for CASSTLTGVDIQPQHF.